The source of this T cell receptor (beta chain) is a study of shared clonotypes between healthy human individuals. Only in-frame clones appear in the TCRdb table, and some are missing; sequencing was by immunoSEQ multiplex PCR. The table has some 2,500,000 clones, more than 85% seen once. Trimming removed 1 base from V and 5 bases from J, with 6 bases in between. Germline CDR1 and CDR2: GTSNPN and SVGIG (reference sequence). This CDR3 is 11 amino acids long. Concerning this clone: The sample contains more than one DNA sequence encoding this CDR3.

Material: naive CD4+ T cells from PBMCs. Documented subset: CD45RA+ positively selected. This clonotype was sampled from a man younger than 35 in good health. Some clones in this sample may be carry-over from other donors' samples. The chain has TRBV30 and TRBJ2-7; D is uncertain. CDR3 sequence reads: CAWSGSDEQYF. The CDR3 DNA sequence: TGTGCCTGGAGTGGTAGTGACGAGCAGTACTTC.